One and the same sample provided the 10 T cell receptor beta chains below, sequenced in a study of cytomegalovirus exposure and HLA in healthy donors. Vbeta (60) and Jbeta (13) primers were used in the PCR. The table came from immunoSEQ multiplex PCR; TCRdb's copy has only in-frame clones and leaves some out. The data show some 180,000 clones, about 82% seen once. The sequenced sample was PBMCs. The receptors here all came from a woman aged 50 to 60 in good health and CMV-seronegative.

The chain recombines TRBV11-2 with TRBJ2-6; 9 nucleotides agree with TRBD2. Germline lookup yields CDR1 SGHAT and CDR2 FQNNGV. The CDR3 is 19 amino acids. V gave up 4 bases and J gave up 0 bases; unmatched junction bases: 10. CDR3 DNA: TGTGCCAGCAGCTCCCCCTTTGGTAGCGGGAGCTCTGGGGCCAACGTCCTGACTTTC. Amino acid sequence: CASSSPFGSGSSGANVLTF.

J is TRBJ2-7 and V is TRBV6-1, with D possibly matching TRBD2 (6 bases). Trimming removed 8 bases at V and 2 bases at J, with 13 bases between. The CDR3 is 13 residues long. The germline V gene encodes CDR1 MNHNS and CDR2 SASEGT. The CDR3 coding sequence is TGTGCCAGCTTCCCCGGGAGACCCTACGAGCAGTACTTC. Encoded protein: CASFPGRPYEQYF.

Turning to this clone: The sample carries other DNA sequences with the same CDR3. The V call is TRBV7-9, the J call TRBJ1-4; TRBD1 agrees at 10 bases. CDR3 length equals 15 residues. V was pared by 6 bases and J by 7 bases, with 8 bases of the junction left unmatched. CDR1 SEHNR and CDR2 FQNEAQ come from the germline V gene (reference sequence). The DNA for the CDR3 is TGTGCCAGCAGTCACCGGGACAGGGGAGTTGAAAAACTGTTTTTT. Residues: CASSHRDRGVEKLFF.

The chain joins TRBV11-2 to TRBJ2-1; D is ambiguous. CDR1 is SGHAT and CDR2 is FQNNGV in the germline V gene. The V end lost 3 bases, the J end lost 10 bases, and 7 bases lay between the germline ends. This CDR3 is built from 11 residues. The CDR3 region is CASSLSWEQFF. DNA of the CDR3: TGTGCCAGCAGCTTGAGTTGGGAGCAGTTCTTC.

The chain uses TRBV19 and TRBJ2-1, with TRBD1 matching 7 bases. Germline V CDR1 and CDR2: LNHDA, SQIVND (reference sequence). The CDR3 runs 19 residues. Unmatched junction bases numbered 18, after V lost 2 bases and J lost 5 bases. Here the CDR3 reads CASSIYGFSDRVEDNEQFF. The DNA for the CDR3 is TGTGCCAGTAGTATATATGGGTTTTCAGACAGGGTTGAGGACAATGAGCAGTTCTTC.

The V gene is TRBV27, the J gene TRBJ1-1; TRBD1 matches at 10 bases. The CDR3 is 15 amino acids. The J segment lost 5 bases and the V segment lost 2 bases, leaving 5 bases of the junction unmatched. Germline V gene sequence: CDR1 MNHEY, CDR2 SMNVEV (reference sequence). The CDR3 loop reads CASSLGGTGVTEAFF. The CDR3 DNA sequence: TGTGCCAGCAGTTTAGGTGGGACAGGGGTAACTGAAGCTTTCTTT.

The chain couples TRBV4-1 to TRBJ2-1; 10 bases match TRBD2. CDR3 length equals 18 residues. CDR1 is MGHRA, CDR2 YSYEKL, per germline. V lost 0 bases to trimming and J lost 4 bases; unmatched junction nucleotides: 9. The CDR3 is CASSQDRSASGSYNEQFF. CDR3 sequence (DNA): TGCGCCAGCAGCCAAGATCGATCGGCTAGCGGGAGTTACAATGAGCAGTTCTTC.

CDR3 in amino acids: CASSQGSRVTGELFF. CDR3 bases: TGTGCCAGCAGCCAAGGGAGTCGGGTCACCGGGGAGCTGTTTTTT. J is TRBJ2-2 and V is TRBV7-3; D may be TRBD2 (5 bases). Trimming cost V 5 bases and J 4 bases, with 14 bases left between them. This CDR3 region has 15 residues. Germline CDR1 SGHTA, CDR2 FQGTGA.

There are a few counts of this clone. The chain carries TRBV11-2 and TRBJ2-2; tentatively, D is TRBD1 (5 bases). CDR3 length: 17 residues. From germline, CDR1 is SGHAT and CDR2 FQNNGV. V was shortened by 5 bases and J by 1 base, with 17 bases between the two germline ends. As DNA, the CDR3 is TGTGCCAGCAGCATACCTTTGCCTACAGGGAACACCGGGGAGCTGTTTTTT. Translating gives CASSIPLPTGNTGELFF.

This chain joins TRBV28 and TRBJ1-3, with 8 bases aligning to TRBD1. With 6 bases clipped from V and 8 bases from J, the junction kept 9 bases outside the gene matches. CDR3 size: 14 residues. CDR1 MDHEN and CDR2 SYDVKM come from the germline V gene. CDR3 in amino acids: CASSLRQGAYTIYF. CDR3 DNA sequence: TGTGCCAGCAGCCTAAGGCAGGGGGCCTACACCATATATTTT.